Sequencing of this T cell receptor (beta chain) was carried out in a study of blood T cell repertoires in COVID-19. About the study: Samples came from the United States, Italy and Spain, spanning acute and convalescent COVID-19. Sample material is recorded as cDNA or gDNA derived from T cells, B-cell-depleted T cells, or PBMCs.

Seattle patients were enrolled while actively infected and followed longitudinally. V shed 4 bases and J shed 5 bases, with 15 bases lying between them. Germline CDR1 is SGDLS and CDR2 is YYNGEE. This CDR3 contains 15 residues. Original data processing: Estimation of nucleated cell counts relied on the amplification of reference gene primers. Libraries were prepared by immunoSEQ multiplex PCR; TCRdb keeps only in-frame clonotypes and omits some of them. V and J calls and clone size are those listed in that table; D and trimming were worked out from the DNA. The sample lists about 530,000 clones, about 89% seen once, with about 8% in the top ten.

The chain links TRBV9 to TRBJ1-4; D uncertain. This TCR was sampled from a woman aged 45-65 years with COVID-19, enrolled during active disease. The sample consisted of peripheral blood. The CDR3 is CASSHKWQENEKLFF. CDR3 bases: TGTGCCAGCAGCCACAAATGGCAGGAAAATGAAAAACTGTTTTTT.